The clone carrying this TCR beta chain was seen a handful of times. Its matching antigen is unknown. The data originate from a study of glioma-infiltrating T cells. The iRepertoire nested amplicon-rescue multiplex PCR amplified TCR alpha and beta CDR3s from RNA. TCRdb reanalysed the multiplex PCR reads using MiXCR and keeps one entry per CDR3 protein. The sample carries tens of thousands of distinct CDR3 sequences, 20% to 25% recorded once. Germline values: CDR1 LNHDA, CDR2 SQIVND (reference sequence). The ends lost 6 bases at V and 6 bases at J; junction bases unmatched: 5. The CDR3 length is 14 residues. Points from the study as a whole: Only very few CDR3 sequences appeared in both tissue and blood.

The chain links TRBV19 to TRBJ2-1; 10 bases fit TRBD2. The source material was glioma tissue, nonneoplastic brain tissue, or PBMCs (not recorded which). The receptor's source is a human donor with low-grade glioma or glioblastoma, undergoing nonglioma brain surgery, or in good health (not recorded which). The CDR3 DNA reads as TGTGCCAGTAGAGGGCTAGCGGGAGTCAATGAGCAGTTCTTC. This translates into CASRGLAGVNEQFF.